This TCR beta chain was observed in a study of blood T cell repertoires in COVID-19. Whole-study context: Sources were T cells, B-cell-depleted T cells, or PBMCs; the material itself was cDNA or gDNA.

As handled by the study authors: Scientists estimated how many nucleated cells there were by amplifying reference gene primers. Here immunoSEQ multiplex PCR was the method, and the copy in TCRdb shows in-frame clones only, minus some. From that table come the V and J calls and clone size; the DNA was used to work out D and trimming. The sample has approximately 65,000 clones, 80% to 90% seen once. In its sample, this clone was seen once. The CDR3 extends over 15 amino acids. Germline CDR1 and CDR2: KGHSH and LQKENI. Losses at the gene ends were 4 bases for V and 4 bases for J; bases not matched to a gene: 10.

The rearrangement links TRBV18 to TRBJ2-7; 7 bases match TRBD2. The sequence derives from a human donor in a cohort sampled during active COVID-19. Sequenced input: peripheral blood. The CDR3 reads CASSRGGTGHYEQYF. The CDR3 nucleotides read TGTGCCAGCTCACGGGGGGGTACAGGACATTACGAGCAGTACTTC.